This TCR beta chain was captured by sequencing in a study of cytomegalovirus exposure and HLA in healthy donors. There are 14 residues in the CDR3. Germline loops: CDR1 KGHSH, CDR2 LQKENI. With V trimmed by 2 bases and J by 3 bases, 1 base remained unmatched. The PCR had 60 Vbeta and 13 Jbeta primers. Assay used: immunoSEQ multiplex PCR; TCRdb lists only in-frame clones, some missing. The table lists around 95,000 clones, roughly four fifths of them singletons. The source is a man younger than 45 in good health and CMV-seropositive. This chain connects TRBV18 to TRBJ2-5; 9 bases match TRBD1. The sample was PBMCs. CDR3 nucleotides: TGTGCCAGCTCACCATGGACAGGGGAAGAGACCCAGTACTTC. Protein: CASSPWTGEETQYF.